This paragraph covers one T cell receptor beta chain sequence. This CDR3 is 14 amino acids long. J was trimmed by 1 base and V by 7 bases; bases with no gene match: 2. CDR1 is LNHDA, CDR2 SQIVND, per germline (reference sequence). The sample is drawn from a study of control samples from healthy donors and cancer patients. Here immunoSEQ multiplex PCR was the method, and the copy in TCRdb shows in-frame clones only, minus some. The table shows around 82,000 clones, with about 89% occurring only once. The sequenced sample was blood. This chain links TRBV19 with TRBJ2-3; 10 nucleotides agree with TRBD2. The TCR sequence derives from a man over 45 in good health. Here the CDR3 reads CASNGLAGTDTQYF. The DNA for the CDR3 is TGTGCCAGTAATGGACTAGCGGGCACAGATACGCAGTATTTT.